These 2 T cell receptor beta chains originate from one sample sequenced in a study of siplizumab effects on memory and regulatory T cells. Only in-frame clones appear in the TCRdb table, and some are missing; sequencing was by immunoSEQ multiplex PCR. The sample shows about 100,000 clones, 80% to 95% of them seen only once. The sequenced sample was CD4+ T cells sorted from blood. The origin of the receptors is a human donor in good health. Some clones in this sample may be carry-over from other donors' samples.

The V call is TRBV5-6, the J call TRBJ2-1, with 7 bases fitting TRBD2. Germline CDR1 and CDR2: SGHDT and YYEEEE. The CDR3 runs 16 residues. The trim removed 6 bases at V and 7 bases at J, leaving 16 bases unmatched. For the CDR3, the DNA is TGTGCCAGCACAAGCTTGGCGAGACTAGCCTTTAATGAGCAGTTCTTC. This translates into CASTSLARLAFNEQFF.

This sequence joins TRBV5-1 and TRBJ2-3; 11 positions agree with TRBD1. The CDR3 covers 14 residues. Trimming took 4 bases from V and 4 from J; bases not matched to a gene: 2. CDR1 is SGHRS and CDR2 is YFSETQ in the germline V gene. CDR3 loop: CASSRDRGADTQYF. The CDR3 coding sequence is TGCGCCAGCAGCCGGGACAGGGGGGCAGATACGCAGTATTTT.